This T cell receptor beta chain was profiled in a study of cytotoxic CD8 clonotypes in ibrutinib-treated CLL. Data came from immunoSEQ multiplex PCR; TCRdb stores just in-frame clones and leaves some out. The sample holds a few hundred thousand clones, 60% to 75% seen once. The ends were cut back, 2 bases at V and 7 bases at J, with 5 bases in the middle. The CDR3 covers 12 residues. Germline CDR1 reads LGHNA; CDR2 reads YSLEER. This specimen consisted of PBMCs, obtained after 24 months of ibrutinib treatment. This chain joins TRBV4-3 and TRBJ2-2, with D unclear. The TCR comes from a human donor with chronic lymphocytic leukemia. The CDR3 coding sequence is TGCGCCAGCAGCCAAACAGTCGGGGAGCTGTTTTTT. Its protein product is CASSQTVGELFF.